A single sample is the source of the 17 T cell receptor beta chains below, sequenced in a study of TIL therapy for anti-PD-1-resistant metastatic lung cancer. Sequencing used immunoSEQ v3. Clones were read by immunoSEQ multiplex PCR, and TCRdb kept only the in-frame ones, dropping some. The sample holds about 26,000 clones, 72% seen once. Time point reported: pre-treatment sample, taken before nivolumab and TIL therapy. The tumor samples were excised metastases, mostly pleural nodules or supraclavicular lymph nodes. The starting material was tumor tissue, obtained at baseline. The receptors come from a person aged 25 to 80 with non-small cell lung cancer.

The genes are TRBV5-5 and TRBJ2-1; D is perhaps TRBD2 (6 bases). Germline V gives CDR1 SGHKS, CDR2 YYEKEE (reference sequence). Trimming took 7 bases from V and 2 from J, leaving 10 bases between them. The CDR3 is 13 amino acids. The CDR3, as DNA: TGTGCCAGCGGTGGCGGGACCTACAATGAGCAGTTCTTC. Its protein is CASGGGTYNEQFF.

This clone was counted once. The V and J genes are TRBV11-3 and TRBJ2-1, with 9 bases matching TRBD2. Germline loops: CDR1 SGHNT, CDR2 YENEEA. Trimming removed 0 bases from V and 7 bases from J; junction bases left unmatched: 13. This CDR3 spans 18 amino acids. The CDR3 DNA reads TGTGCCAGCAGCTTAGACCAGCTAGCGGGATGGTCGCTGAATGAGCAGTTCTTC. It yields the protein CASSLDQLAGWSLNEQFF.

This chain connects TRBV5-1 to TRBJ2-1; 8 bases line up with TRBD2. This CDR3 spans 14 amino acids. V trimming: 2 bases; J trimming: 6 bases; junction bases outside the gene matches: 4. Germline V gene lookup returns CDR1 SGHRS and CDR2 YFSETQ. The CDR3 sequence: CASSFSSGVNEQFF. DNA for the CDR3: TGCGCCAGCAGCTTTAGTAGCGGGGTCAATGAGCAGTTCTTC.

This clone is judged medium-sized. The rearrangement uses TRBV7-2 and TRBJ1-4; no clear D gene. Germline loops: CDR1 SGHTA, CDR2 FQGNSA. The CDR3 extends over 19 amino acids. Trimming took off 0 bases at V and 0 bases at J, with 17 bases between the two ends. The CDR3 loop reads CASSLALKVLQTTNEKLFF. CDR3 sequence (DNA): TGTGCCAGCAGCTTAGCGCTCAAGGTCCTCCAGACAACTAATGAAAAACTGTTTTTT.

This chain uses TRBV19 with TRBJ1-5; tentatively, D is TRBD1 (6 bases). Germline V lookup: CDR1 LNHDA, CDR2 SQIVND (reference sequence). The V and J ends lost 7 bases and 7 bases respectively, with 17 bases between them. CDR3 length: 14 amino acids. The CDR3 spells CASTPTGAGQPQHF. The CDR3 nucleotides are TGTGCCAGTACCCCTACGGGGGCGGGCCAGCCCCAGCATTTT. The variable domain in full, with the rest retrieved from reference TRBV19 and TRBJ1-5, is DGGITQSPKYLFRKEGQNVTLSCEQNLNHDAMYWYRQDPGQGLRLIYYSQIVNDFQKGDIAEGYSVSREKKESFPLTVTSAQKNPTAFYLCASTPTGAGQPQHFGDGTRLSIL.

This clone was detected only a few times. The V and J genes are TRBV27 and TRBJ1-6; D not resolved. Between the trimmed V and J ends, which lost 5 bases and 6 bases, there was a span of 14 bases. From germline, CDR1 is MNHEY and CDR2 SMNVEV (reference sequence). This CDR3 has 15 residues. CDR3 protein: CASSPTASPNSPLHF. The DNA of the CDR3 is TGTGCCAGCAGTCCCACGGCCAGCCCTAATTCACCCCTCCACTTT.

The rearrangement uses TRBV10-2 and TRBJ2-3, with D tentatively TRBD2 (6 bases). CDR1 and CDR2 (germline): WSHSY, SAAADI. V was trimmed by 7 bases and J by 2 bases, leaving 13 bases between them. The CDR3 is 14 amino acids. CDR3 nucleotide sequence: TGCGCCAGCAATTGGGGCGGGGACACAGATACGCAGTATTTT. It translates to CASNWGGDTDTQYF.

The V call is TRBV6-5, the J call TRBJ1-1; a possible D gene is TRBD1 (6 bases). Trimming removed 6 bases from V and 5 bases from J, with 19 bases in between. From germline, CDR1 is MNHEY and CDR2 SVGAGI. The CDR3 contains 15 residues. In nucleotides, the CDR3 is TGTGCCAGCAGGACAGGAGGCCGAATAGGAACTGAAGCTTTCTTT. It specifies CASRTGGRIGTEAFF.

The V and J genes are TRBV9 and TRBJ2-1; 15 nucleotides agree with TRBD2. V was pared by 2 bases and J by 10 bases, with 1 base of the junction left unmatched. Germline CDR1 SGDLS, CDR2 YYNGEE. The CDR3 loop spans 14 amino acids. DNA for the CDR3: TGTGCCAGCAGCGTGGGACTAGCGGGGGGAGAGCAGTTCTTC. Its protein is CASSVGLAGGEQFF.

The chain carries TRBV6-5 and TRBJ2-3; maybe TRBD2 (7 bases). Germline loops: CDR1 MNHEY, CDR2 SVGAGI. The CDR3 runs to 14 residues. Trimming cost V 5 bases and J 2 bases, with 11 bases left between them. Written as DNA, the CDR3 is TGTGCCAGCAGTGGGAGGGACAACACAGATACGCAGTATTTT. Protein: CASSGRDNTDTQYF.

This chain connects TRBV9 to TRBJ1-1; a possible D gene is TRBD1 (5 bases). The CDR3 covers 14 residues. The V gene's germline CDR1 is SGDLS and CDR2 YYNGEE. V dropped 1 base and J dropped 1 base, with 8 bases sitting between them. CDR3 coding DNA: TGTGCCAGCAGCGTATCCAGGGCGAACACTGAAGCTTTCTTT. It encodes CASSVSRANTEAFF.

The chain couples TRBV6-1 to TRBJ2-2; 7 positions agree with TRBD1. This CDR3 comprises 14 residues. Germline trimming cut 8 bases from V and 3 bases from J; bases unmatched to any gene: 6. Per germline, CDR1 MNHNS and CDR2 SASEGT. CDR3 protein: CASDRDVDTGELFF. The CDR3 DNA is TGTGCCAGCGACAGGGATGTGGACACCGGGGAGCTGTTTTTT.

There are a few counts of this clone. The chain's CDR3 is CASSSQVSNIQYF. CDR3 bases: TGTGCCAGCAGCTCACAGGTCTCAAACATTCAGTACTTC. V and J are TRBV5-5 and TRBJ2-4; weak D call: TRBD1 (5 bases). CDR1 SGHKS and CDR2 YYEKEE come from the germline V gene (reference sequence). The CDR3 runs 13 residues. Trimming removed 3 bases at V and 6 bases at J, with 10 bases between.

The chain carries TRBV7-9 and TRBJ2-7, with a tentative D call TRBD1 (6 bases). The CDR3 is made up of 15 amino acids. Germline lookup yields CDR1 SEHNR and CDR2 FQNEAQ (reference sequence). Trimming pared 3 bases from V and 1 base from J, leaving 13 bases between. The CDR3 protein is CASSFDRPTSYEQYF. In DNA, the CDR3 is TGTGCCAGCAGCTTCGACAGGCCGACGTCCTACGAGCAGTACTTC.

The CDR3 is CASMDRGPNTEAFF. DNA for the CDR3: TGTGCCAGCATGGACAGGGGGCCGAACACTGAAGCTTTCTTT. This chain connects TRBV6-5 to TRBJ1-1, with 11 bases that match TRBD1. With 7 bases clipped from V and 1 base from J, the junction kept 2 bases outside the gene matches. The CDR3 sequence is 14 residues long. Germline V lookup: CDR1 MNHEY, CDR2 SVGAGI.

In this sample, this clone turned up a few times. The chain combines TRBV18 with TRBJ2-1; D not resolved. The germline V gene encodes CDR1 KGHSH and CDR2 LQKENI. V lost 3 bases, J lost 5 bases, and 5 bases lay in between. The length of the CDR3 is 12 residues. The CDR3, as DNA: TGTGCCAGCTCACCGTCGGACAATGAGCAGTTCTTC. This sequence encodes CASSPSDNEQFF. The variable domain in full, with the rest retrieved from reference TRBV18 and TRBJ2-1, is NAGVMQNPRHLVRRRGQEARLRCSPMKGHSHVYWYRQLPEEGLKFMVYLQKENIIDESGMPKERFSAEFPKEGPSILRIQQVVRGDSAAYFCASSPSDNEQFFGPGTRLTVL.

This clone was found a few times. The chain links TRBV27 to TRBJ1-2; D gene ambiguous. V was shortened by 4 bases and J by 4 bases, with 10 bases between the two germline ends. The CDR3 sequence is 13 residues long. Germline lookup yields CDR1 MNHEY and CDR2 SMNVEV (reference sequence). The CDR3 loop reads CASSSGLLYGYTF. The CDR3 bases are TGTGCCAGCAGTTCTGGGCTACTCTATGGCTACACCTTC.